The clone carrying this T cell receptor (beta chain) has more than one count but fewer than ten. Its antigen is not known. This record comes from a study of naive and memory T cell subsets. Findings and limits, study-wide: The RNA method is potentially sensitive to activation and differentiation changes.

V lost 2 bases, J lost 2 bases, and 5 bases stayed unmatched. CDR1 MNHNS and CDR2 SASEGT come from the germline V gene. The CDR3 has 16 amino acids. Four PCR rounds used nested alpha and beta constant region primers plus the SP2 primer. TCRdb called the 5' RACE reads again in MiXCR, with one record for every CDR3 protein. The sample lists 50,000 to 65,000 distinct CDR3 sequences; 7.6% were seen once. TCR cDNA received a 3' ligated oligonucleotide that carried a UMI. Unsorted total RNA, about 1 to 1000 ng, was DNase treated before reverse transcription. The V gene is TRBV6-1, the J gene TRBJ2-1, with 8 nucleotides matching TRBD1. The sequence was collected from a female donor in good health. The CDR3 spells CASSEIGTGPYNEQFF. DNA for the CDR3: TGTGCCAGCAGTGAAATCGGGACAGGCCCCTACAATGAGCAGTTCTTC.